The entry that follows covers one TCR beta chain sequence. Its antigen remains unidentified. The input lacks base qualities; no much larger clone sits a single base away. The data stem from a study of blood T cells in healthy people across ages (dated by TCRdb to the mid-2010s). Context from the whole study: In model experiments, template switching captured about one uniquely barcoded TCR beta cDNA molecule for every two T cells. To track age-related changes in TCR beta repertoire diversity, the study relied on deep sequencing normalized with unique cDNA molecular identifiers. Four age groups were formed from the donors: young (average approximately 15 years), middle-aged (around 40), aged (around 62) and long-lived (less than 85). The study analyzed two additional independent replicas of 1 million unique cDNA reads from the same blood draw for two donors, one aged 18 to 29 and one aged 80 or older. The research as a whole found: Estimates of total diversity from one million sequenced T cells were regarded as lower bounds and underestimates. As age increased, observed TCR beta diversity per million T cells dropped in a roughly linear way, and a significant reduction was already evident by age roughly 40. Because the CMV infection status of the donors was unknown, age-related changes in expanded clonotypes may potentially have been confounded. Compared with the aged group, the long-lived group had more naive CD4+ T cells, fewer expanded clones and increased TCR diversity, a pattern suggesting age selection. A strong correlation was found between observed TCR beta diversity and the percentage of naive T cells measured by flow cytometry. Conclusive comparison of naive and antigen-experienced compartments was prevented by the profiling of bulk unsorted PBMCs.

The 35 to 40 donors, aged about 6 to 100 years, were systemically healthy Caucasian individuals from Russia. About 10 milliliters of peripheral blood were drawn from each donor into EDTA-treated Vacutainer tubes. Ficoll-Paque density-gradient centrifugation was used to isolate PBMCs, with at least 7 million obtained per sample. Total RNA, at least 5 micrograms per sample, was extracted from PBMCs with Trizol reagent. Naive CD45RAhigh/CD27high T cell percentages were measured by flow cytometry on a PBMC aliquot from every donor. Taken from the germline V gene, the CDR1 and CDR2 loops are MDHEN and SYDVKM. The CDR3 has 15 amino acids, counting the end cysteine and phenylalanine. Only the CDR3 DNA stays, 45 bases, in frame from base 1. Trimming takes 6 bases off V and 6 bases off J; junction bases not matched to a gene: 9. Receptor libraries were prepared by 5' RACE. TCRdb records Illumina HiSeq 2500 as the sequencer. The second PCR ran for about 6 to 12 cycles and used a J-beta primer mix along with a sample-barcoded 5' primer. A template-switch 5' adaptor carrying 12 random nucleotides introduced a unique molecular identifier onto each TCR beta cDNA molecule. Each sample yielded at least 2.5 million CDR3-containing paired-end reads. First-strand cDNA was synthesized from all RNA with the Mint cDNA synthesis kit, primed by a TRBC-specific oligonucleotide. Following uracil-DNA glycosylase treatment, all cDNA underwent a first 18-cycle PCR with the universal primers M1SS and BC2_uni_R. In the authors' own workflow: For normalization, 1 million high-quality reads were randomly selected from each sample, with every read carrying a distinct molecular identifier. Reads with shared molecular identifiers were discarded instead of being binned into consensus sequences. CDR3 identification, clonotype clustering and error correction used MiTCR with a Q25 quality threshold and the strictest error-elimination algorithm. A nonparametric unseen species model using Euler transformation provided a lower-bound estimate of total TCR beta diversity. TCRdb cleaned the public reads at Q25 with fastp, built clones with MiXCR and kept in-frame beta chains. Duplicate CDR3 protein sequences are folded into a single record with the most common DNA and genes. For this entry, the V and J calls and clone size follow TCRdb and not the study's own pipeline. The sample yields 700,000 to 900,000 distinct CDR3 sequences; 25% to 30% were counted once. In total, the top ten clones hold approximately 2.9% of the sample.

Another study also made use of these data, one on T cells of mothers and their children. The other study reports the following: Donors were nine systemically healthy Caucasian individuals: three mothers and their six children. cDNA synthesis used all of the extracted RNA, with roughly 1.5 ug of RNA in each 15 ul reaction. In the second PCR, sample barcodes and 2-4 random nucleotides were introduced via the M1S primer. More than 9 million TCR beta CDR3 reads were obtained from each mother, and some 3.3 million reads were obtained from each child. TCR recombination output is similarly shaped by thymic selection in related and unrelated pairs, with a minor effect exerted by inherited differences. Related mother-child pairs always showed normalized repertoire overlap that was slightly higher than in unrelated mother-child pairs, though the difference was never significant. With a sensitivity of approximately 100 clones per million clonotypes, no persistent microchimeric T cell clones were detected. The study used deep NGS to compare TCR beta repertoires of mothers and children, seeking features distinguishing related mother-child pairs from unrelated individuals. Mothers averaged approximately 40 +/- 4 years of age and children averaged about 12 +/- 4 years. After adapters were ligated using NEBNext reagents, the libraries underwent 100+100 nt paired-end sequencing on an Illumina HiSeq 2000. To prevent cross-contamination, the mother and child libraries were prepared a month apart and were sequenced in separate runs. For each donor, somewhere between roughly 500,000 and 2,100,000 distinct TCR beta clonotypes were identified. Naive TCR beta clonotypes were estimated from low-frequency clonotypes matched to each donor's FACS-determined naive share, without sorting.

The V and J segments used are TRBV28 and TRBJ2-7; the junction holds 12 bases that match TRBD2. The receptor's source is a boy between 10 and 17 years old in good health. The sample was blood. The sequenced DNA is TGTGCCAGCAGGAGACTAGCGGGAGAAAGTGGCGAGCAGTACTTC. It is translated as CASRRLAGESGEQYF.